These 5 T cell receptor beta chains share one sample of origin, sequenced in a study of T cell changes during pregnancy in multiple sclerosis. Produced via immunoSEQ multiplex PCR; TCRdb's table is partial and in-frame only. The sample gives tens of thousands of clones, 92% of which show up once; 0.15% to 0.2% is in the top ten. Here the sequenced sample was CD4+ T cells from peripheral blood mononuclear cells, taken after pregnancy. The receptors were sampled from a female donor in good health, enrolled as a control in a pregnancy study.

CDR3 nucleotides: TGTGCCAGCAGCAGGGGGCCCCAAGAGACCCAGTACTTC. It yields the protein CASSRGPQETQYF. This chain uses TRBV6-1 with TRBJ2-5, with 8 bases aligning to TRBD1. CDR1 MNHNS and CDR2 SASEGT come from the germline V gene. The CDR3 totals 13 residues. With 6 bases clipped from V and 1 base from J, the junction kept 1 base outside the gene matches.

V gene TRBV5-1 combines with J gene TRBJ1-1; D remains unclear. Germline-derived CDR1 and CDR2 are SGHRS and YFSETQ. V was shortened by 1 base and J by 4 bases, with 8 bases between the two germline ends. The CDR3 consists of 13 residues. This CDR3 is CASSLMLATEAFF. The CDR3, as DNA: TGCGCCAGCAGCTTGATGCTAGCCACTGAAGCTTTCTTT.

This sequence joins TRBV28 and TRBJ2-4; tentative D call: TRBD2 (6 bases). The germline V and J ends were trimmed by 6 bases and 7 bases, with 16 bases remaining between them. The germline gives CDR1 MDHEN, CDR2 SYDVKM. The CDR3 length is 14 residues. This CDR3 reads CASSLQGGGNIQYF. CDR3 coding DNA: TGTGCCAGCAGCCTCCAGGGTGGAGGGAACATTCAGTACTTC. The full variable domain, with the rest looked up from reference TRBV28 and TRBJ2-4, is DVKVTQSSRYLVKRTGEKVFLECVQDMDHENMFWYRQDPGLGLRLIYFSYDVKMKEKGDIPEGYSVSREKKERFSLILESASTNQTSMYLCASSLQGGGNIQYFGAGTRLSVL.

This rearrangement joins TRBV4-1 to TRBJ2-7; the D gene is possibly TRBD1 (5 bases). The CDR3 sequence is 14 residues long. Germline V gives CDR1 MGHRA, CDR2 YSYEKL. V lost 0 bases to trimming and J lost 6 bases, with 12 bases between them. CDR3 in DNA: TGCGCCAGCAGCCAAGATGTCAGGGTCCCCGAGCAGTACTTC. This codes for CASSQDVRVPEQYF.

The V gene is TRBV7-2, the J gene TRBJ1-4; 7 bases align to TRBD1. V was clipped by 5 bases and J by 4 bases; unmatched bases: 4. The CDR3 length is 14 residues. Germline values: CDR1 SGHTA, CDR2 FQGNSA. Here the CDR3 DNA reads TGTGCCAGCAGCCGGGGACAGCTTAATGAAAAACTGTTTTTT. It yields the protein CASSRGQLNEKLFF.